This T cell receptor beta chain was captured in a study of radiation and T cells in renal cell carcinoma. Overall study context: Nephrectomy followed 15 Gy stereotactic body radiation by 4 weeks. Study results and caveats: From baseline, blood top tumor clonotypes peaked at 2 weeks post-radiation.

Germline values: CDR1 MNHEY, CDR2 SVGAGI. V shed 2 bases and J shed 4 bases, with 11 bases lying between them. There are 14 residues in the CDR3. Indicated time point: baseline pretreatment blood. As to treatment: 15 Gy SBRT to primary tumor, nephrectomy 4 weeks later. Radiation-treated patients gave blood at baseline, week 2 and week 4. The repertoire was sequenced with immunoSEQ multiplex PCR; TCRdb's copy has only in-frame clones and lacks some. The table includes some 110,000 clones, around 84% detected once. This clone is a singleton in its sample. Its antigen is as yet unknown. The J gene is TRBJ1-2, the V gene TRBV6-5; no clear D gene. This receptor was obtained from a woman aged 60-75 years with renal cell carcinoma. This specimen consisted of blood, obtained from a patient whose treatment included radiotherapy and nephrectomy. For the CDR3, the DNA is TGTGCCAGCAGTTACGGTCAGTCGTCCTATGGCTACACCTTC. Translating gives CASSYGQSSYGYTF.